This entry is about one T cell receptor (beta chain). Its target is unknown. This was the immunoSEQ v3.0 assay at survey level. Sequencing was performed with immunoSEQ multiplex PCR; in TCRdb, only in-frame clones are kept and a portion is missing. Among tens of thousands of clones listed, roughly 78% were seen once. Before they underwent DNA extraction, samples held roughly 0.95-11 million cryopreserved PBMC. The data belong to a study of long-term antiretroviral therapy in people with HIV. Study-wide findings and caveats: Narrower CDR3 length ranges marked HIV repertoires relative to controls. Pre-ART clonal expansions dominated every time point's repertoire. Diversity measured after ART increased yet remained under transplant donor controls.

The CDR3 covers 14 residues. Trimming shortened V by 3 bases and J by 3 bases, and 9 bases separated the two germline ends. CDR1 and CDR2 from the germline V gene are SGHRS and YFSETQ. The chain is built from TRBV5-1 and TRBJ2-2; D may be TRBD1 (6 bases). The sequences come from unsorted PBMCs, collected 0.3 years after starting antiretroviral therapy. This TCR was recovered from a man aged 40-50 years with HIV. This CDR3 is CASSWTDHTGELFF. The CDR3 nucleotides read TGCGCCAGCAGCTGGACAGACCACACCGGGGAGCTGTTTTTT. The full variable domain, with the rest looked up from reference TRBV5-1 and TRBJ2-2, is KAGVTQTPRYLIKTRGQQVTLSCSPISGHRSVSWYQQTPGQGLQFLFEYFSETQRNKGNFPGRFSGRQFSNSRSEMNVSTLELGDSALYLCASSWTDHTGELFFGEGSRLTVL.